This T cell receptor beta chain comes out of a study of monozygotic twins with cystic fibrosis. Comments on this clone: Antigen unknown.

The study's findings and limits: No link emerged between shared CDR3 counts and age, concordance or severity. Nucleotide-identical clonotype sharing was significantly higher within monozygotic CF twin pairs than between unrelated CF individuals.

Assay used: immunoSEQ multiplex PCR; TCRdb lists only in-frame clones, some missing. The top ten hold under 2.5% of the sample, which has some 19,000 clones, 95% to 98% seen once. Germline CDR1 is SGHVS and CDR2 is FNYEAQ. Trimming pared 6 bases from V and 4 bases from J, leaving 12 bases between. The CDR3 is 13 residues long. The chain joins TRBV7-6 to TRBJ2-5; a possible D gene is TRBD1 (6 bases). The sample taken for sequencing was blood. This receptor was obtained from a woman in her 30s with cystic fibrosis. CDR3 bases: TGTGCCAGCAGTCTTGTGGGGGCAGAGACCCAGTACTTC. It yields the protein CASSLVGAETQYF.